These 5 T cell receptor beta chains share one sample of origin, sequenced in a study of cytomegalovirus exposure and HLA in healthy donors. The table came from immunoSEQ multiplex PCR; TCRdb's copy has only in-frame clones and leaves some out. The data hold 120,000 to 150,000 clones, with roughly 92% observed a single time. Sequenced sample: PBMCs. The receptor set was obtained from a man aged 18 to 35 in good health and CMV-seronegative.

The gene calls are TRBV15 and TRBJ2-1; 9 bases map to TRBD1. CDR3 length: 17 amino acids. The V gene end was trimmed by 1 base and the J gene end by 5 bases; junction bases not matched to a gene: 9. CDR1 is LNHNV and CDR2 is YYDKDF in the germline V gene (reference sequence). DNA of the CDR3: TGTGCCACCAGCAGAGTTCCCGGACAGGGGCCTGACAATGAGCAGTTCTTC. Protein product: CATSRVPGQGPDNEQFF.

The chain carries TRBV9 and TRBJ1-2, with a weak D call TRBD1 (5 bases). The CDR3 is 14 amino acids. CDR1 and CDR2 (germline): SGDLS, YYNGEE. Deletions cut 5 bases from V and 4 bases from J, with 15 bases between. CDR3 coding DNA: TGTGCCAGCAGTGGCGGGGGTCTGCTCTATGGCTACACCTTC. Translated: CASSGGGLLYGYTF.

V and J are TRBV7-9 and TRBJ2-5; D call uncertain. This CDR3 is built from 13 residues. V lost 5 bases to trimming and J lost 4 bases, with 11 bases between them. CDR1 SEHNR and CDR2 FQNEAQ come from the germline V gene (reference sequence). The CDR3 DNA follows: TGTGCCAGCAGCCGAGGTTGGGTAGAGACCCAGTACTTC. Its protein is CASSRGWVETQYF. The full variable domain, in which reference TRBV7-9 and TRBJ2-5 provide the parts outside the CDR3, is DTGVSQNPRHKITKRGQNVTFRCDPISEHNRLYWYRQTLGQGPEFLTYFQNEAQLEKSRLLSDRFSAERPKGSFSTLEIQRTEQGDSAMYLCASSRGWVETQYFGPGTRLLVL.

This clone was seen more than once but under ten times. The chain employs TRBV5-1 and TRBJ1-1; possibly TRBD1 for D (5 bases). The germline V gene has CDR1 SGHRS and CDR2 YFSETQ. This CDR3 spans 16 amino acids. V lost 4 bases, J lost 1 base, and 17 bases lay in between. CDR3 sequence reads: CASSPGRGSENTEAFF. CDR3 sequence (DNA): TGCGCCAGCAGCCCCGGGAGGGGCAGCGAGAACACTGAAGCTTTCTTT.

This rearrangement joins TRBV2 to TRBJ2-1, with D perhaps TRBD2 (5 bases). The CDR3 runs 14 residues. V shed 7 bases and J shed 3 bases, with 13 bases lying between them. Germline CDR1 is SNHLY and CDR2 is FYNNEI. The CDR3 sequence is CASKPRVIYNEQFF. DNA for the CDR3: TGTGCCAGCAAGCCGCGGGTTATCTACAATGAGCAGTTCTTC.